Included here is one T cell receptor beta chain sequence, with context. The data were obtained in a study of CD8+CD57+ T cells in acquired aplastic anemia. Sequenced patients had shown CD8+CD57+ cell expansion by flow cytometry. Everyone among the patients had severe acquired aplastic anemia. Genomic DNA, the template, was used for profiling of the TCR beta VDJ and CDR3. Each CDR3 protein is one row after TCRdb ran MiXCR on the reads. The repertoire holds fewer than 250,000 distinct CDR3 sequences, about half seen once, with 15% to 20% in the top ten. The CDR3 consists of 19 residues. In germline, CDR1 is SNHLY, CDR2 FYNNEI. V lost 10 bases, J lost 0 bases, and 25 bases lay in between.

The sequence came from a human donor with aplastic anemia. Material: sorted CD4+, CD8+, or CD8+CD57+ T cells (not recorded which) from PBMCs. V gene TRBV2 combines with J gene TRBJ1-6, with D uncertain. The DNA for the CDR3 is TGTGCCATTACCTACTCCGGGCGGGTTTCGAGCTCCTATAATTCACCCCTCCACTTT. Translating it yields CAITYSGRVSSSYNSPLHF. Complete variable domain (other parts from reference TRBV2 and TRBJ1-6): EPEVTQTPSHQVTQMGQEVILRCVPISNHLYFYWYRQILGQKVEFLVSFYNNEISEKSEIFDDQFSVERPDGSNFTLKIRSTKLEDSAMYFCAITYSGRVSSSYNSPLHFGNGTRLTVT.